This T cell receptor (beta chain) was sequenced for a study of CD8 T cells in ankylosing spondylitis. Study outcomes and limitations: Under 10 highly homologous variants formed a TCR beta motif that appeared characteristic of ankylosing spondylitis blood. Disease-linked clones were found to be CD8+ and relatively rare in peripheral blood.

TCRdb re-derived calls from the 5' RACE reads in MiXCR, one entry per CDR3 protein. Altogether around 91,000 distinct CDR3 sequences are present, about 8.3% being singletons, with the ten largest covering approximately 29%. This clonotype has at least ten counts. Its target is not known. V lost 5 bases and J 6 bases, leaving 14 bases between the germline ends. The CDR3 has 14 amino acids. This receptor was obtained from a male donor with ankylosing spondylitis. The sample comprised blood, either unsorted or a sorted T cell fraction (not recorded which). The chain uses TRBV12-3 or TRBV12-4 and TRBJ2-1; no reliable D call. This CDR3 is CASSPDALGNEQFF. The DNA of the CDR3 is TGTGCCAGCAGTCCGGATGCCTTGGGCAATGAGCAGTTCTTC.